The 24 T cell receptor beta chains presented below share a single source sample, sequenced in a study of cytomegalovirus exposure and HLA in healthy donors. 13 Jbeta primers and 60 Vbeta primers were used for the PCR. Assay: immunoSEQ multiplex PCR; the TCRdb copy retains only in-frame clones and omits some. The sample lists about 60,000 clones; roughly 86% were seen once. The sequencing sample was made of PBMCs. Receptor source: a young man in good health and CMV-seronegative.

CDR3 sequence: CASSLAYYRGSNQPQHF. The DNA for the CDR3 is TGCGCCAGCAGCTTGGCCTACTACAGGGGCAGCAATCAGCCCCAGCATTTT. The chain couples TRBV5-1 to TRBJ1-5, with 7 bases aligning to TRBD1. Unmatched junction bases numbered 7, after V lost 0 bases and J lost 1 base. From germline, CDR1 is SGHRS and CDR2 YFSETQ. The CDR3 sequence is 17 residues long.

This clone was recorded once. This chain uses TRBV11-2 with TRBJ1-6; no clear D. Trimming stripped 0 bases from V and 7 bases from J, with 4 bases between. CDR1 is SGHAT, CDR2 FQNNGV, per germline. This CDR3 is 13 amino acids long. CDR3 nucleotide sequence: TGTGCCAGCAGCTTAGATCTAAATTCACCCCTCCACTTT. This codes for CASSLDLNSPLHF. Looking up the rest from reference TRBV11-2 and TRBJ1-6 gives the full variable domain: EAGVAQSPRYKIIEKRQSVAFWCNPISGHATLYWYQQILGQGPKLLIQFQNNGVVDDSQLPKDRFSAERLKGVDSTLKIQPAKLEDSAVYLCASSLDLNSPLHFGNGTRLTVT.

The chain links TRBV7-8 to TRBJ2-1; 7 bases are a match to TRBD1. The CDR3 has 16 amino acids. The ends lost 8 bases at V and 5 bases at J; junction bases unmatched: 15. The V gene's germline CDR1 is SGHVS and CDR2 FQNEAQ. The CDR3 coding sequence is TGTGCCAGCCGTCAGACGACAGGGACCCTCGACAATGAGCAGTTCTTC. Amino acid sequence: CASRQTTGTLDNEQFF.

CDR3 sequence (DNA): TGTGCCAGCAATGCGTCAGGGGTCAATCAGCCCCAGCATTTT. Amino acid sequence: CASNASGVNQPQHF. The chain uses TRBV7-3 and TRBJ1-5, with D possibly TRBD1 on 6 matching bases. Germline CDR1 reads SGHTA; CDR2 reads FQGTGA. This CDR3 region has 14 residues. V was shortened by 7 bases and J by 3 bases, with 13 bases between the two germline ends.

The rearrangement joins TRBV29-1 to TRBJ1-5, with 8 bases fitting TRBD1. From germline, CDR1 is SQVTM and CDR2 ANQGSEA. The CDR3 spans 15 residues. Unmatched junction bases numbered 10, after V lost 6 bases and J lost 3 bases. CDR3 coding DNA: TGCAGCGTAGGGCCGGGACAGGACCACAATCAGCCCCAGCATTTT. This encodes CSVGPGQDHNQPQHF.

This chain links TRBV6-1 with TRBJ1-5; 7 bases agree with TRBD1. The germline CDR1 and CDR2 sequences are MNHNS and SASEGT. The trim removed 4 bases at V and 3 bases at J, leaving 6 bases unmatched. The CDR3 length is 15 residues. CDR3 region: CASSVYRGDNQPQHF. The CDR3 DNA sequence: TGTGCCAGCAGTGTCTACAGGGGCGACAATCAGCCCCAGCATTTT.

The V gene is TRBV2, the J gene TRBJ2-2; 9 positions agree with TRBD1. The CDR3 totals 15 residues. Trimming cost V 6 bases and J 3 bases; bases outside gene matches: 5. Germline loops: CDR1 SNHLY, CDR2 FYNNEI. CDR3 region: CASSRTGEYTGELFF. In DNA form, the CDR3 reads TGTGCCAGCAGCCGGACAGGGGAATACACCGGGGAGCTGTTTTTT.

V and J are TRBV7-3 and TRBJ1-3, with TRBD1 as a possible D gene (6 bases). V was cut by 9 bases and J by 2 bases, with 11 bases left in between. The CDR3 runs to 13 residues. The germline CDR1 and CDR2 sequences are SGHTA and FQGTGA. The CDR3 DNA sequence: TGTGCCAGTAGCAGGGGCCCTGGAAACACCATATATTTT. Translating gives CASSRGPGNTIYF.

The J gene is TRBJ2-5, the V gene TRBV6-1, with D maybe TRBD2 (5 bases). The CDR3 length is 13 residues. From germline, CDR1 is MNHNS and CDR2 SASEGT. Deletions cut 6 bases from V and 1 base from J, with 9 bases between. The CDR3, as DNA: TGTGCCAGCAGGACTACCGGCCAAGAGACCCAGTACTTC. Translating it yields CASRTTGQETQYF.

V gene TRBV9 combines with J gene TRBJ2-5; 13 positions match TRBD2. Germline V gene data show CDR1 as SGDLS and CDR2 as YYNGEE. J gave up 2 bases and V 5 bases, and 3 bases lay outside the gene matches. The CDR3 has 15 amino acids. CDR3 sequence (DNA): TGTGCCAGCAGTGGGACTAGCGGGGCGCAAGAGACCCAGTACTTC. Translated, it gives CASSGTSGAQETQYF.

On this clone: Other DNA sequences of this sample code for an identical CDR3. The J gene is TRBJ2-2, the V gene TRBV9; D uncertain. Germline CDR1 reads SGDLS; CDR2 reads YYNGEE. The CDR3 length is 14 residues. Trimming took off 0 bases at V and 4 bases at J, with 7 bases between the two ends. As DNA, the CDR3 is TGTGCCAGCAGCGTAGGTGGCGGCACCGGGGAGCTGTTTTTT. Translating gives CASSVGGGTGELFF. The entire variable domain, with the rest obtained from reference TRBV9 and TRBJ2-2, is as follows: DSGVTQTPKHLITATGQRVTLRCSPRSGDLSVYWYQQSLDQGLQFLIQYYNGEERAKGNILERFSAQQFPDLHSELNLSSLELGDSALYFCASSVGGGTGELFFGEGSRLTVL.

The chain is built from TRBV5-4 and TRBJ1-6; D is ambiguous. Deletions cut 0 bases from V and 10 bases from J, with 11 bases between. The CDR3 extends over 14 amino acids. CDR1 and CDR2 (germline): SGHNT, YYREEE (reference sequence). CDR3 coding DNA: TGTGCCAGCAGCTTGGGGATAGCGCAGTCACCCCTCCACTTT. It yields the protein CASSLGIAQSPLHF.

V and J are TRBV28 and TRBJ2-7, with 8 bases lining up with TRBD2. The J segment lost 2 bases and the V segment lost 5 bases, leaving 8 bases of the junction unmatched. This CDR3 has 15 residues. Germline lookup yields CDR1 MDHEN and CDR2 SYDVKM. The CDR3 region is CASSPGLAKTYEQYF. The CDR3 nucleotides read TGTGCCAGCAGTCCAGGACTAGCTAAAACCTACGAGCAGTACTTC.

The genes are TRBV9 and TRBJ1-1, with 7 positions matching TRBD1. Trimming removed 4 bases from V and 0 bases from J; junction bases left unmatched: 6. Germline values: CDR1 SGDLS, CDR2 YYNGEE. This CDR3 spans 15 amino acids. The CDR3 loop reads CASSSRQGVNTEAFF. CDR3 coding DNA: TGTGCCAGCAGCTCGCGACAGGGTGTGAACACTGAAGCTTTCTTT.

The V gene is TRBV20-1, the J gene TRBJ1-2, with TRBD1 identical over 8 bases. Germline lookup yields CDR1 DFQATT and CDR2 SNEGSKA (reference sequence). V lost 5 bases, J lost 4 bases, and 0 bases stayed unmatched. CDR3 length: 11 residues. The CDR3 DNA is TGCAGTGCTGACAGGGGCTATGGCTACACCTTC. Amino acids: CSADRGYGYTF.

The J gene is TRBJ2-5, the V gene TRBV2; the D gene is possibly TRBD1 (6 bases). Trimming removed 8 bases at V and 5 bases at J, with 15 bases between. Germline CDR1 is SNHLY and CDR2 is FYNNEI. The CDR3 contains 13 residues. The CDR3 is CASEPGVRETQYF. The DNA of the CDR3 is TGTGCCAGCGAGCCAGGGGTGAGGGAGACCCAGTACTTC.

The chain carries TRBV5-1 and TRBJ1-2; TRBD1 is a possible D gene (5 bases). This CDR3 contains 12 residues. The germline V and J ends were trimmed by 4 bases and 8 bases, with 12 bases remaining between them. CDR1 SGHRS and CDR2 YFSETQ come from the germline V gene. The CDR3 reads CASSITTEGYTF. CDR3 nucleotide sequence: TGCGCCAGCAGCATAACGACAGAAGGCTACACCTTC.

CDR3 nucleotides: TGTGCCAGCAGCAACGACAGGGGGTGGGAGACCCAGTACTTC. It translates to CASSNDRGWETQYF. The rearrangement links TRBV7-9 to TRBJ2-5, with 9 bases lining up with TRBD1. The CDR3 loop spans 14 amino acids. CDR1 is SEHNR and CDR2 is FQNEAQ in the germline V gene (reference sequence). The junction had 6 bases not matched to a gene; V was cut back by 5 bases and J by 5 bases.

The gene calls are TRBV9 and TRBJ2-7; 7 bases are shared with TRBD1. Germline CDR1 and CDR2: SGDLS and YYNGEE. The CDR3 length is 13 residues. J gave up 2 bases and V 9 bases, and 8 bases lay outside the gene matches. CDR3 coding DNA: TGTGCCAACCGCAGACAGGGTACCTACGAGCAGTACTTC. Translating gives CANRRQGTYEQYF.

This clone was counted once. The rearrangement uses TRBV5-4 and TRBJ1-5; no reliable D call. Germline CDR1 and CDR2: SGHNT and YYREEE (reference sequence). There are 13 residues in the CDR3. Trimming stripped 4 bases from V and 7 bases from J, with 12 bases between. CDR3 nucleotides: TGTGCCAGCAGCCGGGAAGTCGGCCAGCCCCAGCATTTT. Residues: CASSREVGQPQHF.

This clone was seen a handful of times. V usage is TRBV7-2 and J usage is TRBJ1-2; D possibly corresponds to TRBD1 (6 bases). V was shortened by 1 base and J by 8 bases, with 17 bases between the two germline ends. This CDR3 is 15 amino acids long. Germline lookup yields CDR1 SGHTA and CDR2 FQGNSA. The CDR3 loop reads CASSLEGDPPLGYTF. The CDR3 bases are TGTGCCAGCAGCTTAGAGGGGGACCCCCCTTTAGGCTACACCTTC.

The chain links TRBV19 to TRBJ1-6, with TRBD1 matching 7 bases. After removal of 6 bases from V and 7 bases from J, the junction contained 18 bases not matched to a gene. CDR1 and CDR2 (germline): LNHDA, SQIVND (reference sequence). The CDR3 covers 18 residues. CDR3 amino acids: CASSQSPTGVFRNSPLHF. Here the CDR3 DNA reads TGTGCCAGTAGCCAATCTCCAACAGGGGTCTTCCGAAATTCACCCCTCCACTTT.

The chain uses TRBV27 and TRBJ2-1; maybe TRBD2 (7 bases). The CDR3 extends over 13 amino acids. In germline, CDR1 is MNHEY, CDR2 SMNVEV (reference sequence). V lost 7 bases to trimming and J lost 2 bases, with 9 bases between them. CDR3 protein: CASKGGAYNEQFF. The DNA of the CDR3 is TGTGCCAGCAAGGGGGGGGCCTACAATGAGCAGTTCTTC.

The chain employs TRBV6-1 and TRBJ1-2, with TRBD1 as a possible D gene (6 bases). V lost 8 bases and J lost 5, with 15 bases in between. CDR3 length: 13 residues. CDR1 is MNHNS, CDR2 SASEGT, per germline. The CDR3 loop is CASGTGLGYGYTF. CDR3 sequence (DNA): TGTGCCAGCGGAACAGGGTTAGGGTATGGCTACACCTTC.